This TCR beta chain came from a study of blood T cell repertoires in COVID-19. Study as a whole: Nucleic acid was either cDNA or gDNA, and it came from T cells, B-cell-depleted T cells, or PBMCs.

Living in about two dozen US areas, the participants were between 18 and 89 years of age. Self-reported history from a screening survey and questionnaire set each donor's cohort. The V gene lost 2 bases and the J gene lost 0 bases, with 10 bases spanning the gap. The CDR3 contains 15 residues. CDR1 is MNHNS, CDR2 SASEGT, per germline. Original processing notes: Amplification from reference gene primers served as the basis for estimated nucleated cell counts. The assay was immunoSEQ multiplex PCR, and TCRdb's table has in-frame clones only and misses some. The D gene and trimming were derived from the DNA, and the V and J assignments and clone size from that table. The repertoire includes roughly 250,000 clones, approximately 85% of them detected once, and 3.5% to 5.5% sits in the top ten.

The material sequenced was PBMCs or T cells enriched from blood (not recorded which). This chain connects TRBV6-1 to TRBJ1-1; the D is unclear. The sequence was collected from a woman in her twenties or thirties who had recovered from COVID-19. CDR3 bases: TGTGCCAGCAGTGAAAATTGGGCCATGAACACTGAAGCTTTCTTT. Encoded protein: CASSENWAMNTEAFF.